This TCR beta chain was found in a study of blood T cell repertoires in COVID-19 (dated by TCRdb to about 2020). As for the study more broadly: Samples covering the acute and convalescent phases of COVID-19 were provided by collaborators in the United States, Italy and Spain. Subjects who had been exposed to COVID-19, were actively infected with it, or had recovered from it provided the deeply sampled blood TCRbeta repertoires that made up the dataset. The prospective study material was composed of cDNA or gDNA derived from T cells, B-cell-depleted T cells, or PBMCs. The repertoires were released in a freely available public database meant as a resource for research on the immune response to SARS-CoV-2. Where HLA class I and class II types were available, the types were taken from metadata supplied by the sample provider, not from assay-based typing. Samples were obtained from the ongoing ImmuneRACE study (first 160 participants) and from roughly 1,300 subjects provided by 6 global collaborators. A de-identified subject ID, COVID-19 status, age in years and sex were almost always included in the sample metadata. Study-level results and caveats: The quantity of clinical and demographic metadata differed by source and by participant and was supplied without curation.

The V end loses 1 base and the J end loses 4 bases, and a stretch of 16 bases separates them. From its cysteine to its phenylalanine, the CDR3 spans 16 amino acids. The read is trimmed to its CDR3 DNA, 48 bases read in frame from base 1. Remarks on this clone: No antigen is known for it. No base quality values were provided; no much bigger clone lies one nucleotide off.

The immunoSEQ Assay, a bias-controlled multiplex PCR, was used to amplify TCRbeta CDR3 regions from genomic DNA. In the authors' own workflow: Within the assay, amplification of reference gene primers was used to estimate how many nucleated cells each sample contained. To quantify the absolute abundance of each unique TCRbeta CDR3 rearrangement, sequence reads were collapsed and filtered. Productive Simpson clonality was computed per sample as the square root of Simpson's diversity index over productive rearrangements. TCRdb took over this immuneACCESS table, retaining in-frame rearrangements with V and J assigned. Such tables are incomplete; in checked studies, under half of the missing clones stem from an unresolved V gene, and the remainder is unexplained. The V and J calls and clone size were taken over from that table, and D and trimming were inferred from the DNA. A total of some 110,000 clones appear in this sample, 70% to 80% of them only once. 2% to 3% of the sample is held by the ten biggest clonotypes.

The collaborating institutions used their own protocols to collect whole blood in K2EDTA tubes. For TCRbeta analysis, collaborators shipped samples in one of three forms: frozen whole blood, isolated PBMCs, or DNA extracted from either of those sample types. The chain is made from TRBV23-1 and TRBJ1-1; a weak D assignment points to TRBD1 (5 bases agree). TRBV23-1 qualifies as an ORF whose function is uncertain. Source material: peripheral blood. The receptor was derived from a middle-aged man with acute or convalescent COVID-19. The sequenced DNA: TGCGCCAGCAGTCAATGCCCCTTCGGGAGGGGCACTGAAGCTTTCTTT. Its amino acids are CASSQCPFGRGTEAFF.